Listed below are T cell receptor beta chains from one sample, sequenced in a study of monozygotic twins with cystic fibrosis. The method was immunoSEQ multiplex PCR; TCRdb's version includes in-frame clones alone and lacks a portion of them. The data hold some 15,000 clones, with about 88% observed a single time. The sample was blood. The receptors originated from a boy younger than 18 with cystic fibrosis. Both conserved end residues are part of each CDR3. The D gene is left open where the match is weak. Size is stated for part of the rows, as once, few or many counts, or as a class when the clone is expanded.

>.|17|TRBJ2-3|.|TRBV4-1
TGCGCCAGCAGCCCAGAACGGACTCCCTCTAGCACAGATACGCAGTATTTT
CASSPERTPSSTDTQYF
>.|13|TRBJ2-3|TRBD1|TRBV5-1
TGCGCCAGCAGTGACCAGGGGGCAGATACGCAGTATTTT
CASSDQGADTQYF
>once|16|TRBJ2-3|.|TRBV7-8
TGTGCCAGCAGCGCATGGAAGAGGAAAAGCACAGATACGCAGTATTTT
CASSAWKRKSTDTQYF
>.|18|TRBJ1-4|.|TRBV10-3
TGTGCCATCAGTGAGTCGAAAGGTGTGGGGGAAACTAATGAAAAACTGTTTTTT
CAISESKGVGETNEKLFF
>.|16|TRBJ1-3|TRBD1|TRBV5-3
TGTGCCAGAAGCCAGGGGACAGGGGGCGTGAGAAACACCATATATTTT
CARSQGTGGVRNTIYF
>.|14|TRBJ1-1|TRBD1|TRBV5-1
TGCGCCAGCAAGGGACAGGGCCAGAACACTGAAGCTTTCTTT
CASKGQGQNTEAFF
>.|16|TRBJ2-5|TRBD1|TRBV7-9
TGTGCCAGCAGCCCCCGCCAGGGGGCTGCGTCAGAGACCCAGTACTTC
CASSPRQGAASETQYF
>.|15|TRBJ2-5|.|TRBV4-1
TGCGCCAGCCGGCACGGTCGGCTAATCGAAGAGACCCAGTACTTC
CASRHGRLIEETQYF
>few|11|TRBJ1-1|.|TRBV2
TGTGCCAGACAGGAGAACACTGAAGCTTTCTTT
CARQENTEAFF
>.|13|TRBJ1-2|TRBD1|TRBV10-2
TGCGCCAGCAGTGAGGGGACAGCCTATGGCTACACCTTC
CASSEGTAYGYTF
>.|14|TRBJ2-3|.|TRBV9
TGTGCCAGCAGCGTAGCTCTGGGCACAGATACGCAGTATTTT
CASSVALGTDTQYF
>once|12|TRBJ2-3|.|TRBV6-1
TGTGCCAGCGGGGGAAGGTCGTCTACGCAGTATTTT
CASGGRSSTQYF
>once|17|TRBJ1-2|.|TRBV19
TGTGCCAGTAGTATTCTATACGTGGGGCAGGAGGTCCATGGCTACACCTTC
CASSILYVGQEVHGYTF
>.|16|TRBJ1-3|.|TRBV2
TGTGCCAGCAGCGTAGGACAGTCACGCTCTGGAAACACCATATATTTT
CASSVGQSRSGNTIYF
>.|16|TRBJ2-7|.|TRBV6-5
TGTGCCAGCAGTTCGGTCCCACGACGACTAGACTACGAGCAGTACTTC
CASSSVPRRLDYEQYF
>.|15|TRBJ2-7|TRBD1|TRBV5-6
TGTGCCAGCAGCTGCCGGACAGGGCCGGGTTACGAGCAGTACTTC
CASSCRTGPGYEQYF
>.|14|TRBJ1-1|.|TRBV5-8
TGTGCCAGCAGCTTTCAGGGCCCGAACACTGAAGCTTTCTTT
CASSFQGPNTEAFF
>.|14|TRBJ1-2|.|TRBV7-9
TGTGCCAGCAGCCCAGGGCAGGGCCTCTATGGCTACACCTTC
CASSPGQGLYGYTF
>.|12|TRBJ1-3|.|TRBV28
TGTGCCAGCAGGCAGGACGGCAAATCCATATATTTT
CASRQDGKSIYF
>once|15|TRBJ1-1|.|TRBV28
TGTGCCAGCAGGCTAGGATGGGCGCGGGGCACTGAAGCTTTCTTT
CASRLGWARGTEAFF
>once|13|TRBJ2-7|TRBD2|TRBV7-9
TGTGCCAGTGCTTTAGCGGGAGGATACGAGCAGTACTTC
CASALAGGYEQYF
>once|15|TRBJ2-3|TRBD1|TRBV2
TGTGCCAGCAGTTCCGGGACAGGCAGTAGGGATACGCAGTATTTT
CASSSGTGSRDTQYF
>.|14|TRBJ1-1|TRBD1|TRBV2
TGTGCCAGCAGGAACGGACAGGGGAACACTGAAGCTTTCTTT
CASRNGQGNTEAFF
>once|14|TRBJ2-1|TRBD2|TRBV7-9
TGTGCCAGCAGCCCCGCCGGACTAGCAAGTGAGCAGTTCTTC
CASSPAGLASEQFF
>.|14|TRBJ2-3|.|TRBV29-1
TGCAGCGTTGAAGGGAGGGGATTCACAGATACGCAGTATTTT
CSVEGRGFTDTQYF
>once|13|TRBJ1-5|.|TRBV7-2
TGTGCCAGCAGCTTAGTTGGATGGCAGCCCCAGCATTTT
CASSLVGWQPQHF
>.|12|TRBJ2-7|.|TRBV10-3
TGTGCCATCAGTGAGGCAGGCTACGAGCAGTACTTC
CAISEAGYEQYF
>.|14|TRBJ1-3|.|TRBV10-1
TGCGCCAGCAGTGAGTCGGCCTCTGGAAACACCATATATTTT
CASSESASGNTIYF
>.|15|TRBJ1-3|TRBD1|TRBV18
TGTGCCAGCTCAGCGACAGGGGCATATGGAAACACCATATATTTT
CASSATGAYGNTIYF
>.|14|TRBJ1-5|TRBD1|TRBV19
TGTGCCAGTCGACAGGGATATAGCAATCAGCCCCAGCATTTT
CASRQGYSNQPQHF
>.|16|TRBJ1-3|.|TRBV28
TGTGCCAGCAGTGACCACTCGGGGGCAGGTGGAAACACCATATATTTT
CASSDHSGAGGNTIYF
>.|14|TRBJ1-2|.|TRBV2
TGTGCCAGCAGTGCATACAGGGAGAGCTATGGCTACACCTTC
CASSAYRESYGYTF
>.|14|TRBJ2-3|.|TRBV2
TGTGCCAGCGGGGGTGCGTCTTTCACAGATACGCAGTATTTT
CASGGASFTDTQYF
>.|15|TRBJ2-1|.|TRBV7-9
TGTGCCAGCAGCTTGGGTAGTAGTTCGCTAGATGAGCAGTTCTTC
CASSLGSSSLDEQFF
>.|18|TRBJ1-1|.|TRBV19
TGTGCCAGTAGTACTCGGACAGAAAGATTACTTAAAAACACTGAAGCTTTCTTT
CASSTRTERLLKNTEAFF
>few|15|TRBJ1-3|.|TRBV5-4
TGTGCCAGCAGCTTGGACCGAACCTCTGGAAACACCATATATTTT
CASSLDRTSGNTIYF
>.|15|TRBJ2-1|TRBD1|TRBV5-1
TGCGCCAGCAGCCGGGGACAGGGGGCCCACAATGAGCAGTTCTTC
CASSRGQGAHNEQFF
>.|13|TRBJ2-7|TRBD1|TRBV5-1
TGCGCCAGCAGCCCGGGACAGAGCTACGAGCAGTACTTC
CASSPGQSYEQYF
>.|12|TRBJ2-5|.|TRBV2
TGTGCCAGCAGTTCGGGGCCCGAGACCCAGTACTTC
CASSSGPETQYF
>.|16|TRBJ2-3|TRBD1|TRBV9
TGTGCCAGCAGCGTAGTCACAGGGGCGAGCACAGATACGCAGTATTTT
CASSVVTGASTDTQYF
>.|15|TRBJ1-1|TRBD1|TRBV27
TGTGCCAGCAGCGGCGCAGGGGGCTGGGGAACTGAAGCTTTCTTT
CASSGAGGWGTEAFF
>once|12|TRBJ1-5|.|TRBV18
TGTGCCAGCTCACCAGACAATCAGCCCCAGCATTTT
CASSPDNQPQHF
>.|15|TRBJ1-4|.|TRBV15
TGTGCCACCAGCAGAGGGGTACAGGTGAATGAAAAACTGTTTTTT
CATSRGVQVNEKLFF
>.|13|TRBJ1-2|.|TRBV30
TGTGCCTGGACTCCCCTTACAGGGACTGGCTACACCTTC
CAWTPLTGTGYTF
>.|13|TRBJ1-5|.|TRBV18
TGTGCCAGCTCATTGGACGGCAATCAGCCCCAGCATTTT
CASSLDGNQPQHF
>.|15|TRBJ2-7|.|TRBV4-1
TGCGCCAGCAGCCAAGATGAAGGCAGGGCGTACGAGCAGTACTTC
CASSQDEGRAYEQYF
>.|14|TRBJ1-1|TRBD1|TRBV27
TGTGCCAGCAGCCCCAGGGGGCTGAACACTGAAGCTTTCTTT
CASSPRGLNTEAFF
>.|14|TRBJ1-4|.|TRBV6-1
TGTGCCAGCAGTGCGTGGGGGTTTGTTGAAAAACTGTTTTTT
CASSAWGFVEKLFF
>.|14|TRBJ1-2|TRBD1|TRBV28
TGTGCCAGCAGCCTAAGCGGGACAGGGGTTGGCTACACCTTC
CASSLSGTGVGYTF
>.|16|TRBJ2-1|.|TRBV7-2
TGTGCCAGCAGCCCCAATGACAGGACAGAGTACAATGAGCAGTTCTTC
CASSPNDRTEYNEQFF
>.|16|TRBJ1-6|.|TRBV18
TGTGCCAGCTCACCACGAGGAGGGGGAGGAGATTCACCCCTCCACTTT
CASSPRGGGGDSPLHF
>.|12|TRBJ1-2|.|TRBV19
TGTGCCAGTAGTCGGGAGATGTCGGGCTACACCTTC
CASSREMSGYTF
>.|16|TRBJ1-3|.|TRBV2
TGTGCCAGCAGTGTTAAAGGCTCGAGCTCTGGAAACACCATATATTTT
CASSVKGSSSGNTIYF
>.|14|TRBJ1-4|.|TRBV27
TGTGCCAGCAGTGTCCGGTGGGAGGGTGAAAAACTGTTTTTT
CASSVRWEGEKLFF
>.|15|TRBJ2-1|TRBD1|TRBV9
TGTGCCAGCAGCCTGGGGACAGGGATGGGCAATGAGCAGTTCTTC
CASSLGTGMGNEQFF